This TCR beta chain appears in the sequencing data of a study of OX40 agonist ivuxolimab in advanced cancers. Background on the study: Dose-escalation patients were diagnosed with hepatocellular carcinoma, melanoma, renal cell cancer or head and neck cancer. General study results and limits: The authors did not determine the antigen specificity of the expanded peripheral T cells. Also showing low normalized T-cell clonal expansion were some of the nonresponders.

V lost 6 bases and J lost 8, with 10 bases in between. Per germline, CDR1 MNHNY and CDR2 SVGAGI (reference sequence). This CDR3 comprises 11 residues. The table lists this clone with a count of one. Its antigen is undetermined. The repertoire was sequenced with immunoSEQ multiplex PCR; TCRdb's copy has only in-frame clones and lacks some. The sample has about 74,000 clones; roughly 82% are singletons. The rearrangement uses TRBV6-6 and TRBJ1-1; D is perhaps TRBD1 (6 bases). Sequences were derived from CD4+ or CD8+ T cells sorted from blood, sampled in a trial of the OX40 agonist ivuxolimab. The receptor's source is an adult with an advanced solid tumor such as melanoma, head and neck, liver or kidney cancer. CDR3 in amino acids: CASSGRGEAFF. The CDR3 coding sequence is TGTGCCAGCAGCGGCAGGGGAGAAGCTTTCTTT.